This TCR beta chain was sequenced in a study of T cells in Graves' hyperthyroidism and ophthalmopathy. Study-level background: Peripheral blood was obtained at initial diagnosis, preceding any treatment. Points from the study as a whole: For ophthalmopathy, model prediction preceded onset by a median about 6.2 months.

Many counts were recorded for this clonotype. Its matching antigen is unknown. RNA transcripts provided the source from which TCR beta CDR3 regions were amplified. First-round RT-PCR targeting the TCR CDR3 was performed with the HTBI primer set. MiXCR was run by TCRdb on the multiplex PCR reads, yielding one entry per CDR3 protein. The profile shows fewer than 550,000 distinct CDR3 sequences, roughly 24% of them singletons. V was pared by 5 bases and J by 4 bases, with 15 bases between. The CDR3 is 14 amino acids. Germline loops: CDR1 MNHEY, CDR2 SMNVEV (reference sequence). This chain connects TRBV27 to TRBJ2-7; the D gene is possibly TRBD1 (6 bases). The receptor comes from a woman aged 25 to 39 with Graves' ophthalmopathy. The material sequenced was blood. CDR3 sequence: CASSGSDRLYEQYF. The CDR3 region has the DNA TGTGCCAGCAGTGGGTCGGACAGATTATACGAGCAGTACTTC.